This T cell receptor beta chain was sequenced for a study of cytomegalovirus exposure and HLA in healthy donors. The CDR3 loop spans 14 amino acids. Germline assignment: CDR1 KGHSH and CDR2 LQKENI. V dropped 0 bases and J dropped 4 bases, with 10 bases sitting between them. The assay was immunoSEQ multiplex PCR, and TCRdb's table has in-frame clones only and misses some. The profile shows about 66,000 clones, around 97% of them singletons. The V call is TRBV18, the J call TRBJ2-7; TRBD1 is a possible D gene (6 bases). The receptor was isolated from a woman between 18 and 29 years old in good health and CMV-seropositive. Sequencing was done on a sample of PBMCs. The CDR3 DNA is TGTGCCAGCTCACCACCGATAGGGGGATACGAGCAGTACTTC. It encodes CASSPPIGGYEQYF. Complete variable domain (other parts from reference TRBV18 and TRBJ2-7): NAGVMQNPRHLVRRRGQEARLRCSPMKGHSHVYWYRQLPEEGLKFMVYLQKENIIDESGMPKERFSAEFPKEGPSILRIQQVVRGDSAAYFCASSPPIGGYEQYFGPGTRLTVT.